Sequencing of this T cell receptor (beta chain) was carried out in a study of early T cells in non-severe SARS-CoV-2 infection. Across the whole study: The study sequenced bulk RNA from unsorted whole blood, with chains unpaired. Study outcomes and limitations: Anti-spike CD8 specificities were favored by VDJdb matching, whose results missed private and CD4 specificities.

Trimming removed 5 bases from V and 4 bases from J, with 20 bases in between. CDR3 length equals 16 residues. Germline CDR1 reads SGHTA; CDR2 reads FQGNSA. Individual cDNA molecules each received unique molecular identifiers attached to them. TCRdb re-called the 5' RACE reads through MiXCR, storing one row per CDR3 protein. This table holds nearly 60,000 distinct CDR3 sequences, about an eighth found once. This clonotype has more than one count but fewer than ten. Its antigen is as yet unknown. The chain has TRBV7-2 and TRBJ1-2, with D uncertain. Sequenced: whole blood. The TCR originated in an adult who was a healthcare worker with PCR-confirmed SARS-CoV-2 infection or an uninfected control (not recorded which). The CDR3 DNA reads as TGTGCCAGCAGCCCAGATTGGCCAGGAGCTTCCTATGGCTACACCTTC. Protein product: CASSPDWPGASYGYTF.